The clone carrying this TCR beta chain was detected only a few times. The data originate from a study of T-cell memory formation after mild COVID-19. TCRdb re-derived calls from the 5' RACE reads in MiXCR, one entry per CDR3 protein. The table lists 110,000 or so distinct CDR3 sequences, roughly 20% of them singletons, with approximately 40% in the top ten. The sample comprised PBMCs or a T cell subset sorted from them (not recorded which). The sequence was collected from a man between 18 and 29 years old who had mild COVID-19 (a few samples of this study predate the infection). Cell type and time point are not known.

CDR3 sequence: CASSSTSGGQETQYF. Written as DNA, the CDR3 is TGTGCCAGCAGCTCCACGAGCGGGGGGCAAGAGACCCAGTACTTC. The chain links TRBV11-2 to TRBJ2-5; the match to TRBD2 covers 9 bases. The germline CDR1 and CDR2 sequences are SGHAT and FQNNGV. CDR3 size: 15 residues. V gave up 4 bases and J gave up 2 bases; unmatched junction bases: 5.